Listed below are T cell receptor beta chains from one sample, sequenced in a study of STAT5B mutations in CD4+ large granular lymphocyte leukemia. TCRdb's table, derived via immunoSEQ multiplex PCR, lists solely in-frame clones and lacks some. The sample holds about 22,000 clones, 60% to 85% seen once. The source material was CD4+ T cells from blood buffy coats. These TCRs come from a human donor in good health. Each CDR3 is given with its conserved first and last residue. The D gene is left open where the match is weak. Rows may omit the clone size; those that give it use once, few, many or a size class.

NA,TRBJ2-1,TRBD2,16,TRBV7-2,TGTGCCAGCAGCTCCCGACTAGCTGTTGCCTACAATGAGCAGTTCTTC,CASSSRLAVAYNEQFF
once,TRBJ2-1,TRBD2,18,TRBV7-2,TGTGCCAGCAGCTTAACGGGACTAGCGGGGGGCCCGTACGGTGAGCAGTTCTTC,CASSLTGLAGGPYGEQFF
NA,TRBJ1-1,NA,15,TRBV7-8,TGTGCCAGCAGCCGGCGGGGGGGGGAGTCGGGCGAAGCTTTCTTT,CASSRRGGESGEAFF
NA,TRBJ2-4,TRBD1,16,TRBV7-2,TGTGCCAGCAGCGAGGGACAGGGCCTAGCCAAAAACATTCAGTACTTC,CASSEGQGLAKNIQYF
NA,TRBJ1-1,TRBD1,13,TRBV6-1,TGTGCCAGTCAGGACAGGGTGAGCACTGAAGCTTTCTTT,CASQDRVSTEAFF
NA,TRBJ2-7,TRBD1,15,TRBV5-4,TGTGCCAGCAGCGGGGGGACAGGGATCATCCACGAGCAGTACTTC,CASSGGTGIIHEQYF
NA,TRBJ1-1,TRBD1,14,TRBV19,TGTGCCAGCCTTAGACAGGGGGCGGGAAGAGGAGCTTTCTTT,CASLRQGAGRGAFF
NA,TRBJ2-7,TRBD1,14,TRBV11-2,TGTGCCAGCAGCAAGGGGGCAGGGACCTACGAGCAGTACTTC,CASSKGAGTYEQYF
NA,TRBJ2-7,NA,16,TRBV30,TGTGCCTGGAGTGTACGAATAGGTATTTCGGCCTACGAGCAGTACTTC,CAWSVRIGISAYEQYF
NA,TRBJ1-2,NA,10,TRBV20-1,TGCAGTGCTACCAGGGATGGCTACACCTTC,CSATRDGYTF
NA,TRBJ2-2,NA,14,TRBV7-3,TGTGCCAGCAGCTTAGGGGCATGGGCCGGGGAGCTGTTTTTT,CASSLGAWAGELFF
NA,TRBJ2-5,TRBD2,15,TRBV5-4,TGTGCCAGCAGCTGGACTAGCGGAAATCAAGAGACCCAGTACTTC,CASSWTSGNQETQYF
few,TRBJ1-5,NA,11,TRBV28,TGTGCCAGCGGTGGTCCGCAGCCCCAGCATTTT,CASGGPQPQHF
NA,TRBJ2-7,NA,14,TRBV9,TGTGCCAGCAGCCCCGATGAAGGGGCCTACGAGCAGTACTTC,CASSPDEGAYEQYF
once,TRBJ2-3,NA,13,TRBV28,TGTGCCAGCAGTTTACCACAAACAGATACGCAGTATTTT,CASSLPQTDTQYF
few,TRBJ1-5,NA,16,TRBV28,TGTGCCAGCAGCCAACGACAATTCGCCGGCAATCAGCCCCAGCATTTT,CASSQRQFAGNQPQHF
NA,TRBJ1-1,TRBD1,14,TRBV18,TGTGCCAGCTCAAAGACAGGGGCAAACACTGAAGCTTTCTTT,CASSKTGANTEAFF
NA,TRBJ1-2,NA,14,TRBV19,TGTGCCAGTAGTATAGAAGCAGGGTTCTATGGCTACACCTTC,CASSIEAGFYGYTF
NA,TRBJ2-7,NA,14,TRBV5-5,TGTGCCAGCAGCTTGCAGGCTAGCGTTGCCGAGCAGTACTTC,CASSLQASVAEQYF
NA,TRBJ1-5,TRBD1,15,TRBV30,TGTGCCTGGAGTGTACCAGGGGGTGGCAATCAGCCCCAGCATTTT,CAWSVPGGGNQPQHF
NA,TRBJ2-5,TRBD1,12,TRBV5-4,TGTGCCAGCACCCTCGACAGGGGGACCCAGTACTTC,CASTLDRGTQYF
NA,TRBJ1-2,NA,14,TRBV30,TGTGCCTGGAGTGCCTTGGGACCCAACTATGGCTACACCTTC,CAWSALGPNYGYTF
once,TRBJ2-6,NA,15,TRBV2,TGTGCCAGCAGCGGACAGCTCTCTGGGGCCAACGTCCTGACTTTC,CASSGQLSGANVLTF
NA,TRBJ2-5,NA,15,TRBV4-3,TGCGCCAGCAGCCAAGCACCAGCAGGAGGAGAGACCCAGTACTTC,CASSQAPAGGETQYF
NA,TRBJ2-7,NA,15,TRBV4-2,TGTGCCAGCAGCCGGGACCGCGGGGGCGATTACGAGCAGTACTTC,CASSRDRGGDYEQYF
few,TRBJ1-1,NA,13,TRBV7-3,TGTGCCAGCTCAAGGGTCTGGAACACTGAAGCTTTCTTT,CASSRVWNTEAFF
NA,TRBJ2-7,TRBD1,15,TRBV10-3,TGTGCCATCAGTGAGTATTTGGAGACAGGGAGCGAGCAGTACTTC,CAISEYLETGSEQYF
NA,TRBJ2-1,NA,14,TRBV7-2,TGTGCCAGCAGCCCAGGTAGAGTTTACAATGAGCAGTTCTTC,CASSPGRVYNEQFF
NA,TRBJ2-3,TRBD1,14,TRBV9,TGTGCCAGCAGCACGGGACAGGGGAGGGATACGCAGTATTTT,CASSTGQGRDTQYF
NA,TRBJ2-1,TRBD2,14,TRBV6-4,TGTGCCAGCAGTGAGGACGGGGGGGTCGATGAGCAGTTCTTC,CASSEDGGVDEQFF
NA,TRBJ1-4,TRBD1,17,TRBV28,TGTGCCAGCAGTTTATTAGGAGGGAGGACAGGGTACGGAAAACTGTTTTTT,CASSLLGGRTGYGKLFF
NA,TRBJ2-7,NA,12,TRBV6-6,TGTGCCACTGGGGTCGAACGGTACGAGCAGTACTTC,CATGVERYEQYF
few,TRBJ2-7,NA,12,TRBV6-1,TGTGCCAGCAGTCGACACTCCTACGAGCAGTACTTC,CASSRHSYEQYF
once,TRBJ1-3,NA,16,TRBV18,TGTGCCAGCTCACCAGACGGTAGACCCTCTGGAAACACCATATATTTT,CASSPDGRPSGNTIYF
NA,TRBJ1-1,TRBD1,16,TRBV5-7,TGTGCCAGCAGCCCGGGGACAGGAGTCTTGAACACTGAAGCTTTCTTT,CASSPGTGVLNTEAFF
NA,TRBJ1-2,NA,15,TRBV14,TGTGCCAGCAGTCTTATCCGCTCCACCGGCTATGGCTACACCTTC,CASSLIRSTGYGYTF
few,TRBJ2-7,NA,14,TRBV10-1,TGCGCCAGCAGGGATTCGGAGGGCCTCCACGAGCAGTACTTC,CASRDSEGLHEQYF
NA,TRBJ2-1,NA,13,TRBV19,TGTGCCAGTAGTGTGCAGGGTCCGGGAGAGCAGTTCTTC,CASSVQGPGEQFF
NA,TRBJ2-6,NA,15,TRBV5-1,TGCGCCAGCAGCAACACAGGGCTTGGGGCCAACGTCCTGACTTTC,CASSNTGLGANVLTF
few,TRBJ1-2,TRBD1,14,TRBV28,TGTGCCAGCAGTTTCACAGGGGTGGGCTATGGCTACACCTTC,CASSFTGVGYGYTF
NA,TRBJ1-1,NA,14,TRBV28,TGTGCCAGCAGTAGTCAGGGGCTCGCCACTAGTAGCTTCTTT,CASSSQGLATSSFF
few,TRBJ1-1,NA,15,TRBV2,TGTGCCAGCAGAGTACTCGGTCGGCCGAACACTGAAGCTTTCTTT,CASRVLGRPNTEAFF
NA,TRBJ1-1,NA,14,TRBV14,TGTGCCAGCAGCCGGGATTTTGGTTCGGCTGAAGCTTTCTTT,CASSRDFGSAEAFF
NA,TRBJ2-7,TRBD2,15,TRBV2,TGTGCCAGCAGTGAAACTAGCGGGAGCGTATCCGAGCAGTACTTC,CASSETSGSVSEQYF
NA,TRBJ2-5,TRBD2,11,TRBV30,TGTGCCTGGACCCCTAGCGGGGGGGTCAACTTC,CAWTPSGGVNF
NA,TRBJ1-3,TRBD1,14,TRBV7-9,TGTGCCAGCATCACAGGGGGGGCTGGAAACACCATATATTTT,CASITGGAGNTIYF
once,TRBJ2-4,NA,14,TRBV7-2,TGTGCCAGCAGCCCGCGGGGGCTTGGAAACATTCAGTACTTC,CASSPRGLGNIQYF
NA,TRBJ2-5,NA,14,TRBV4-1,TGCGCCAGCAGCCAAGAATGGGGACGGGAGACCCAGTACTTC,CASSQEWGRETQYF
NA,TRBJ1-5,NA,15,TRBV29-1,TGCAGCGTCCCCTGTCCAGCAGGGCAGAATCAGCCCCAGCATTTT,CSVPCPAGQNQPQHF
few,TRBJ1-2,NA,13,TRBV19,TGTGCCAGTAGCCTTGGCAGGGAATATGGCTACACCTTC,CASSLGREYGYTF
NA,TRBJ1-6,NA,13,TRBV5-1,TGCGCCAGCAGCTTGGACATAGATTCACCCCTCCACTTT,CASSLDIDSPLHF
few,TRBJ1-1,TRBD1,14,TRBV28,TGTGCCAGCAGTTTACTCGGGACAGGGAAAACAGCTTTCTTT,CASSLLGTGKTAFF